Sequencing of this T cell receptor beta chain was carried out in a study of T-cell memory formation after mild COVID-19 (dated by TCRdb to the early 2020s). Describing the broader study: TCR sequence clusters from the two donors were found to be largely donor specific. Two young, previously healthy adult volunteers, one female and one male, were included in the cohort. T-cell clones expanding and contracting after mild COVID-19 in two donors were tracked by longitudinal TCRalpha and TCRbeta repertoire sequencing. The paper as a whole reports these results and caveats: Whether the second-wave clones peaking on day 37 were SARS-CoV-2 specific was not confirmed. Contracting CD4+ clones were located mainly in the CM and EM memory subsets, whereas CD8+ clones were found to be enriched in EMRA. Balanced CD4/CD8 phenotypes were observed for clones contracting from day 15 to 85, whereas a bias towards CD4+ was observed for a second wave of clones expanding from day 15 to 37. Some responding clones were found in pre-infection memory, which suggests that pre-existing cross-reactive memory T cells took part in the SARS-CoV-2 response. Only a couple of mild cases were covered by the study, and larger cohorts that include severe cases with pre-infection samples were considered necessary.

Sequenced using an Illumina NovaSeq 6000. cDNA libraries for TCRalpha and TCRbeta were prepared by 5'RACE using constant-segment primers, with sample barcodes and unique molecular identifiers added. Trizol reagent was used to extract RNA from every sample. Libraries were amplified in two PCR steps, with a second sample barcode and Illumina TruSeq adapters added in the second step. Sequencing of libraries was performed on an Illumina NovaSeq with 2 x 150 bp paired-end reads. As for the authors' bioinformatics: Demultiplexing of reads and collapsing into UMI-guided consensus sequences were performed with migec v1.2.7. Using mixcr v2.1.11, UMI consensuses were aligned to TRA and TRB V and J templates and then assembled into clonotypes. Expanded or contracted clonotypes were those called significant by both edgeR and NoisET, with noise models trained on biological replicates. For edgeR calls, the thresholds were a false discovery rate-adjusted p below 0.01 and a log2 fold-change of 1. As an exploratory analysis of dynamics, PCA with hierarchical clustering was applied to max-normalized trajectories of the 1000 most abundant clonotypes. Separately sequenced CD4+ and CD8+ repertoires were used to assign a CD4 or CD8 phenotype to each responding clone. TCRdb passed the public sequencing reads through fastp at Q25 and MiXCR, retaining productive beta sequences. Each CDR3 protein gets just one entry, which takes the most common genes and DNA from the rows behind it. It is TCRdb's table, rather than the study itself, that gives the V and J calls and clone size. For this sample the table gives about 300,000 distinct CDR3 sequences, of which just under 20% were detected only once. The ten largest clones capture around 21% of the sample.

Ficoll-Paque density gradient centrifugation was the method used to isolate PBMCs. On this clonotype: Its antigen remains unidentified. One base away there is no much larger clone; base qualities are not given.

V is shortened by 3 bases, J by 3 bases, and the region joining them spans 13 bases. The CDR3 runs 14 amino acids, cysteine and phenylalanine included. Only the CDR3 region is kept as DNA, spanning 42 bases read in frame from base 1. CDR1 and CDR2, per the germline V gene, are SGHRS and YFSETQ. This sequence uses TRBV5-1 and TRBJ2-7; a weak D assignment points to TRBD2 (6 bases agree). The sample taken for sequencing was PBMCs or a T cell subset sorted from them (not recorded which). The TCR sequence derives from a man aged 18 to 29 who had mild COVID-19 (a few samples of this study predate the infection). The sample titles of this study are shuffled in the database, so cell type and time point are left out; the donor was told from shared clones. The CDR3 reads CASSSGPGDYEQYF. The sequence in DNA is TGCGCCAGCAGCTCTGGGCCGGGGGACTACGAGCAGTACTTC.